This TCR beta chain appears in the sequencing data of a study of CD8+ T cells in alopecia areata. Sequencing templates came from extracted RNA that was reverse transcribed into cDNA. Sequencing used immunoSEQ multiplex PCR; TCRdb keeps in-frame clones, though not all of them. The sample includes 140,000 to 150,000 clones, approximately 50% of them seen just once. CDR1 and CDR2 from the germline V gene are SQVTM and ANQGSEA. Trimming cost V 3 bases and J 0 bases, with 6 bases left between them. CDR3 length: 12 amino acids. Of note for this clone: At the DNA level, this CDR3 is encoded by other sequences in the same sample as well.

Here the sequenced sample was CD4+ T cells sorted from blood, taken at week 0. This chain connects TRBV29-1 to TRBJ2-7; a weak D match, TRBD2 (6 bases). This clonotype originated in a human donor with alopecia areata. In DNA, the CDR3 is TGCAGCGTTGAGGAGGGCTCCTACGAGCAGTACTTC. It is translated as CSVEEGSYEQYF.